One sample yielded the 24 T cell receptor beta chains listed below, sequenced in a study of T-cell memory formation after mild COVID-19 listed by TCRdb under 2021. Receptor amplification or capture employed 5' RACE. The sample was run on an Illumina NovaSeq 6000. In TCRdb, the public reads were trimmed at Q25 with fastp and aligned with MiXCR, with productive beta chains retained. Rows are combined by CDR3 protein, so each entry shows the most common genes and DNA. This sample has a few hundred thousand distinct CDR3 sequences in its table, and around 15% of those were observed once. The ten largest clones add up to around 22% of the sample. What was sequenced was PBMCs or a T cell subset sorted from them (not recorded which). Receptor source: a man aged 18 to 30 who had mild COVID-19 (a few samples of this study predate the infection). The sample titles of this study are shuffled in the database, so cell type and time point are left out; the donor was told from shared clones.

The chain is built from TRBV6-1 and TRBJ2-1, with unresolved D. V dropped 7 bases and J dropped 7 bases, with 14 bases sitting between them. This CDR3 comprises 13 residues. Germline V gene sequence: CDR1 MNHNS, CDR2 SASEGT. The CDR3 here is CASTSRALNEQFF. The DNA for the CDR3 is TGTGCCAGCACCTCCCGGGCCTTGAATGAGCAGTTCTTC.

This rearrangement joins TRBV29-1 to TRBJ2-5; D gene uncertain. This CDR3 spans 12 amino acids. CDR1 and CDR2 from the germline V gene are SQVTM and ANQGSEA. V was pared by 1 base and J by 7 bases, with 10 bases between. The CDR3 nucleotides are TGCAGCGTTGAAGCTACGGTCCGGACCCAGTACTTC. This gives the protein CSVEATVRTQYF. The variable domain in full, with the rest retrieved from reference TRBV29-1 and TRBJ2-5, is SAVISQKPSRDICQRGTSLTIQCQVDSQVTMMFWYRQQPGQSLTLIATANQGSEATYESGFVIDKFPISRPNLTFSTLTVSNMSPEDSSIYLCSVEATVRTQYFGPGTRLLVL.

This sequence joins TRBV9 and TRBJ1-4; unclear D gene. The V gene lost 3 bases and the J gene lost 4 bases, with 10 bases spanning the gap. CDR3 length equals 14 residues. Looked up from germline, CDR1 is SGDLS and CDR2 is YYNGEE. CDR3 nucleotides: TGTGCCAGCAGCGCGGGAGAGGTTAATGAAAAACTGTTTTTT. Translating it yields CASSAGEVNEKLFF.

This clonotype was observed a handful of times. CDR3 amino acids: CASSLVPTGAEAFF. Here the CDR3 DNA reads TGTGCCAGCAGCTTGGTACCCACTGGCGCTGAAGCTTTCTTT. The V and J genes are TRBV5-6 and TRBJ1-1; no clear D. CDR1 is SGHDT, CDR2 YYEEEE, per germline. The CDR3 consists of 14 residues. With 0 bases removed from V and 6 bases from J, the gap between germline ends came to 12 bases.

The chain joins TRBV24-1 to TRBJ2-1; 12 bases are shared with TRBD2. CDR1 and CDR2 from the germline V gene are KGHDR and SFDVKD. Trimming at V came to 3 bases and at J to 10 bases, leaving 6 bases not matched to a gene. CDR3 size: 15 residues. CDR3 nucleotide sequence: TGTGCCACCAGTGATCCAAGGACTAGCGGGGTCGAGCAGTTCTTC. It is translated as CATSDPRTSGVEQFF.

The chain carries TRBV7-2 and TRBJ1-6; D gene uncertain. The CDR3 loop spans 12 amino acids. Germline V gene data show CDR1 as SGHTA and CDR2 as FQGNSA. The V gene lost 4 bases and the J gene lost 10 bases, with 8 bases spanning the gap. The DNA for the CDR3 is TGTGCCAGCAGCTCTGACCACTCACCCCTCCACTTT. Translating gives CASSSDHSPLHF.

In its sample, this clonotype was seen many times. The chain employs TRBV9 and TRBJ2-3, with a possible D match to TRBD2 (7 bases). Germline V gives CDR1 SGDLS, CDR2 YYNGEE. The CDR3 contains 15 residues. Trimming cost V 6 bases and J 5 bases, with 19 bases left between them. The CDR3 sequence is CASTRIGGPVDTQYF. CDR3 DNA sequence: TGTGCCAGCACTAGGATCGGGGGGCCGGTAGATACGCAGTATTTT.

This clonotype was counted at least ten times. The chain couples TRBV7-3 to TRBJ2-1; TRBD2 aligns across 7 bases. The CDR3 is 17 residues long. V trimming: 5 bases; J trimming: 0 bases; junction bases outside the gene matches: 10. Germline CDR1 reads SGHTA; CDR2 reads FQGTGA. CDR3 DNA sequence: TGTGCCAGCAGCGATCCCGCAGGCGGGGGCTCCTACAATGAGCAGTTCTTC. Its translation: CASSDPAGGGSYNEQFF.

The chain couples TRBV9 to TRBJ2-2; D gene ambiguous. Trimming cost V 2 bases and J 12 bases, with 11 bases left between them. CDR1 and CDR2 (germline): SGDLS, YYNGEE. CDR3 length: 12 amino acids. The CDR3 DNA sequence: TGTGCCAGCAGCGTTCTGGGCAGGAAGCTGTTTTTT. As protein: CASSVLGRKLFF.

This clonotype was observed a few times. The chain employs TRBV7-2 and TRBJ1-1; no definite D call. Deletions cut 3 bases from V and 5 bases from J, with 10 bases between. Looked up from germline, CDR1 is SGHTA and CDR2 is FQGNSA. The CDR3 totals 13 residues. The DNA for the CDR3 is TGTGCCAGCAGCTTTATGGGGTCGACTGAAGCTTTCTTT. Translated, it gives CASSFMGSTEAFF.

Notes on this clonotype: A single base separates this from a much larger clone, so it may be a read error. The CDR3 DNA sequence: TGTGCCAGCAGTTACGGGGACACCGGGGAGCTGTTTTTT. Its translation: CASSYGDTGELFF. This chain uses TRBV6-2 or TRBV6-3 with TRBJ2-2; D gene ambiguous. V was pared by 2 bases and J by 3 bases, with 4 bases between. CDR3 size: 13 residues. CDR1 and CDR2 from the germline V gene are MNHEY and SVGEGT.

Note on this clonotype: Its ends do not fully match the called genes, so a read error is possible. The chain is built from TRBV7-2 and TRBJ2-3; no clear D. Germline lookup yields CDR1 SGHTA and CDR2 FQGNSA. CDR3 length: 12 amino acids. The CDR3 loop reads CVSSHLLGTQYF. In DNA form, the CDR3 reads TGTGTCAGCAGCCATTTGTTGGGTACGCAGTATTTT. The whole variable domain, remainder taken from reference TRBV7-2 and TRBJ2-3, is GAGVSQSPSNKVTEKGKDVELRCDPISGHTALYWYRQSLGQGLEFLIYFQGNSAPDKSGLPSDRFSAERTGGSVSTLTIQRTQQEDSAVYLCVSSHLLGTQYFGPGTRLTVL.

V and J are TRBV6-6 and TRBJ1-2, with D possibly TRBD1 on 6 matching bases. This CDR3 has 16 residues. V shed 7 bases and J shed 0 bases, with 18 bases lying between them. Germline CDR1 MNHNY, CDR2 SVGAGI (reference sequence). CDR3 bases: TGTGCCAGCATAGGGATCCGGGGACAAGCTAACTATGGCTACACCTTC. Its protein product is CASIGIRGQANYGYTF.

This clonotype was found a few times. The chain couples TRBV5-1 to TRBJ1-6, with D hard to call. The germline V gene encodes CDR1 SGHRS and CDR2 YFSETQ. The V end was cut by 9 bases, the J end by 0 bases, with 4 bases between. The CDR3 totals 12 residues. As DNA, the CDR3 is TGCGCCATTGGCTCCTATAATTCACCCCTCCACTTT. It encodes CAIGSYNSPLHF.

In this sample, this clonotype turned up a few times. V is TRBV29-1 and J is TRBJ2-3; 7 bases fit TRBD1. CDR3 length: 14 amino acids. In germline, CDR1 is SQVTM, CDR2 ANQGSEA. With 6 bases clipped from V and 2 bases from J, the junction kept 8 bases outside the gene matches. The CDR3, as DNA: TGCAGCGTCACCGGGACAGACTTCACAGATACGCAGTATTTT. Protein product: CSVTGTDFTDTQYF.

This clonotype has a handful of counts. The V gene is TRBV7-9, the J gene TRBJ1-2; no clear D gene. This CDR3 region has 13 residues. V lost 4 bases and J lost 8, with 14 bases in between. Germline V gene sequence: CDR1 SEHNR, CDR2 FQNEAQ (reference sequence). The CDR3 DNA sequence: TGTGCCAGCAGCTCCCCGGAAGAGCGCGGCTACACCTTC. It is translated as CASSSPEERGYTF.

CDR3 sequence: CASSLGRGQGTEAFF. The CDR3 DNA reads TGTGCCAGCAGCTTGGGAAGGGGTCAGGGCACTGAAGCTTTCTTT. The chain carries TRBV7-2 and TRBJ1-1; D might be TRBD1 (5 bases). Trimming removed 3 bases at V and 4 bases at J, with 15 bases between. The CDR3 covers 15 residues. Germline assignment: CDR1 SGHTA and CDR2 FQGNSA.

The chain couples TRBV20-1 to TRBJ1-1, with 8 bases fitting TRBD1. J was trimmed by 5 bases and V by 0 bases; bases with no gene match: 2. Germline V CDR1 and CDR2: DFQATT, SNEGSKA (reference sequence). This CDR3 is 13 amino acids long. The CDR3 DNA reads TGCAGTGCTAGAGATTACAGGGGGACTGAAGCTTTCTTT. Its translation: CSARDYRGTEAFF.

In this sample, this clonotype turned up a few times. This sequence joins TRBV2 and TRBJ2-1; unclear D gene. The germline V gene encodes CDR1 SNHLY and CDR2 FYNNEI. This CDR3 has 12 residues. The germline V and J ends were trimmed by 10 bases and 9 bases, with 16 bases remaining between them. The CDR3 protein is CATSLIAGEQFF. The CDR3 DNA is TGTGCCACATCGTTGATAGCCGGTGAGCAGTTCTTC.

In this sample, this clonotype turned up many times. The chain joins TRBV7-9 to TRBJ1-2; 10 bases are a match to TRBD1. The CDR3 extends over 17 amino acids. The germline V gene encodes CDR1 SEHNR and CDR2 FQNEAQ (reference sequence). Trimming cost V 4 bases and J 4 bases; bases outside gene matches: 12. CDR3 coding DNA: TGTGCCAGCAGCTCCATAGATCCGGACAGGGGGATCTATGGCTACACCTTC. The encoded protein is CASSSIDPDRGIYGYTF.

The chain employs TRBV29-1 and TRBJ1-1; no clear D. The length of the CDR3 is 10 residues. The germline V gene has CDR1 SQVTM and CDR2 ANQGSEA. V was pared by 5 bases and J by 8 bases, with 9 bases between. CDR3 sequence (DNA): TGCAGCGTTTTAAATCACGAAGCTTTCTTT. Amino acids: CSVLNHEAFF.

The V gene is TRBV12-3 or TRBV12-4, the J gene TRBJ2-5; 12 bases fit TRBD2. The CDR3 has 17 residues. Losses at the gene ends were 7 bases for V and 5 bases for J; bases not matched to a gene: 14. The CDR3 nucleotides are TGTGCCAGCACCCGGGAGACTAGCGGGGGCTGGTGGGAGACCCAGTACTTC. Translation: CASTRETSGGWWETQYF.

This clonotype was found many times. This sequence joins TRBV11-2 and TRBJ2-2; no firm D call. Deletions cut 4 bases from V and 8 bases from J, with 5 bases between. Germline CDR1 is SGHAT and CDR2 is FQNNGV. This CDR3 contains 11 residues. The CDR3 loop is CASSYLGELFF. The CDR3 DNA reads TGTGCCAGCAGCTACCTGGGGGAGCTGTTTTTT. The whole variable domain, filled in from reference TRBV11-2 and TRBJ2-2, reads EAGVAQSPRYKIIEKRQSVAFWCNPISGHATLYWYQQILGQGPKLLIQFQNNGVVDDSQLPKDRFSAERLKGVDSTLKIQPAKLEDSAVYLCASSYLGELFFGEGSRLTVL.

This clonotype was found a few times. The chain recombines TRBV20-1 with TRBJ2-5; 9 bases map to TRBD2. This CDR3 has 15 amino acids. The germline gives CDR1 DFQATT, CDR2 SNEGSKA (reference sequence). V was pared by 5 bases and J by 9 bases, with 16 bases of the junction left unmatched. CDR3 protein: CSAPQSPSGDGAQYF. As DNA, the CDR3 is TGCAGTGCTCCCCAGAGCCCTAGCGGGGACGGGGCCCAGTACTTC.